This TCR beta chain was sequenced for a study of blood T cell repertoires in COVID-19 (dated by TCRdb to the early 2020s). About the study as a whole: Samples covering the acute and convalescent phases of COVID-19 were provided by collaborators in the United States, Italy and Spain. The sample metadata nearly always contained a de-identified subject ID, COVID-19 status, age in years and sex. The material from the prospective study consisted of cDNA or gDNA derived from T cells, B-cell-depleted T cells, or PBMCs. Samples came from the ongoing ImmuneRACE study (first 160 participants) plus 1,254 subjects from 6 global collaborators. Deeply sampled blood TCRbeta repertoires from subjects exposed to, actively infected with, or recovered from COVID-19 were included in the dataset. HLA class I and class II types, where available, came from metadata supplied by the sample provider rather than from assay-based typing. The repertoires were released in a freely available public database intended as a resource for research on the immune response to SARS-CoV-2. General findings and caveats noted by the study authors: The quantity of clinical and demographic metadata differed by source and by participant and was supplied without curation.

TCRbeta CDR3 regions were amplified from genomic DNA by means of the immunoSEQ Assay, a bias-controlled multiplex PCR. The original pipeline was this. Within the assay, amplification of reference gene primers was used to estimate how many nucleated cells each sample contained. To quantify the absolute abundance of each unique TCRbeta CDR3 rearrangement, sequence reads were collapsed and filtered. For each sample, productive Simpson clonality was calculated by taking the square root of Simpson's diversity index across productive rearrangements. Imported from immuneACCESS, the table was reduced by TCRdb to in-frame sequences with V and J called. These copies leave out some clones; in studies compared against another copy, an unresolved V gene accounts for under half, and the cause of the remainder is not known. The V and J calls and clone size come from that table; D and trimming were worked out from the DNA. This sample gives over 400,000 clones in total; approximately 85% of them show up just once. About 3.2% of the sample rests with the top ten.

The trim is 6 bases for V and 4 bases for J, with a gap of 19 bases between the germline ends. Counted from cysteine to phenylalanine, this CDR3 has 15 amino acids. Kept here is only the CDR3 DNA, which spans 45 bases and is read in frame from base 1. CDR1 and CDR2 are drawn from the germline V gene: SGHRS, YFSETQ. About this clone itself: No antigen is known for it. There are no base qualities to consult, and no much larger clone falls within one base.

Whole blood was collected in K2EDTA tubes by collaborating institutions according to the institutions' own protocols. Collaborator samples were shipped for TCRbeta analysis as frozen whole blood, isolated PBMCs, or DNA extracted from either sample type. What was sequenced was peripheral blood. The chain links TRBV5-1 with TRBJ2-5; the D gene remains uncertain. The receptor's source is a human donor in a cohort sampled during active COVID-19. This receptor carries the CDR3 CASTEWATSAETQYF. The DNA is TGCGCCAGCACCGAATGGGCAACTTCCGCAGAGACCCAGTACTTC.